Below, 16 T cell receptor beta chains from the same sample are listed, as sequenced in a study of T cells in women clearing cervical HPV infection. The assay was immunoSEQ multiplex PCR, and TCRdb's table has in-frame clones only and misses some. This sample contains around 17,000 clones. Sequenced sample: blood buffy coat. All receptors come from a woman aged 18-69 years with a cervical HPV16 infection that either progressed to CIN3+ or cleared (not recorded which).

Comment on this clone: The read is 3 residues too short to cover the CDR3 end, so that end is filled in from the germline J gene. The rearrangement links TRBV7-6 to TRBJ2-7; the D gene is possibly TRBD1 (6 bases). CDR3 length: 13 amino acids. The germline V gene encodes CDR1 SGHVS and CDR2 FNYEAQ. Trimming removed 5 bases at V and 6 bases at J, with 14 bases between. The CDR3 spells CASSQSWGLEQYF. CDR3 DNA (partial): TGTGCCAGCAGCCAAAGTTGGGGGCTCGAG.

As regards this clone: One junction end disagrees with the germline gene, perhaps due to a read error. The read ends 3 residues early relative to the CDR3; the germline J gene fills the gap. The rearrangement uses TRBV4-2 and TRBJ1-2, with D perhaps matching TRBD1 (5 bases). The CDR3 covers 14 residues. In germline, CDR1 is LGHNA, CDR2 YNFKEQ. The CDR3 DNA, read in part, is TGCGCCAGCAGCCCCACAGGACGCCGCTATGGC. This encodes CASSPTGRRYG. In full, the CDR3 is CASSPTGRRYGYTF.

A note on this clone: Coverage ceases 3 residues before the CDR3 finishes, and the germline J gene fills in the end. The chain is built from TRBV10-2 and TRBJ2-7; 9 bases agree with TRBD2. The germline V gene encodes CDR1 WSHSY and CDR2 SAAADI. The trim removed 5 bases at V and 4 bases at J, leaving 12 bases unmatched. The CDR3 totals 16 residues. The CDR3 DNA, read in part, is TGCGCCAGCAGTAAGGCAGGGGCTAGCGGGGCGTACGAG. Translating gives CASSKAGASGAYE. The full CDR3 protein reads CASSKAGASGAYEQYF.

For this clone: The CDR3 end falls 3 residues outside the read, so it is completed with the germline J gene. This sequence joins TRBV11-2 and TRBJ1-5, with 7 nucleotides matching TRBD1. Germline CDR1 reads SGHAT; CDR2 reads FQNNGV. V shed 1 base, J shed 6 bases, and the junction held 6 bases outside the gene matches. This CDR3 is 15 amino acids long. The part of the CDR3 DNA that was read is TGTGCCAGCAGCTTAGGGACAGGCCATGGTCAGCCC. Protein sequence: CASSLGTGHGQP. Given in full, the CDR3 is CASSLGTGHGQPQHF.

On this clone: The read falls 3 residues short of the CDR3 end, and the missing part is taken from the germline J gene. J is TRBJ1-5 and V is TRBV7-9; 7 bases agree with TRBD1. Per germline, CDR1 SEHNR and CDR2 FQNEAQ (reference sequence). Trimming at V came to 4 bases and at J to 7 bases, leaving 7 bases not matched to a gene. The CDR3 is made up of 14 amino acids. The covered CDR3 bases are TGTGCCAGCAGCTCGACAGCAGGGGGGCAGCCC. This codes for CASSSTAGGQP. The full-length CDR3 reads as CASSSTAGGQPQHF.

Worth noting for this clone: The read ends 3 residues before the CDR3 terminus; that terminus is restored from the germline J gene. The V call is TRBV18, the J call TRBJ2-3; TRBD1 agrees at 9 bases. CDR3 length: 16 amino acids. Unmatched junction bases numbered 4, after V lost 3 bases and J lost 0 bases. Per the germline V gene, CDR1 is KGHSH and CDR2 is LQKENI. The CDR3 here is CASSPLQGASTDTQYF. The covered CDR3 bases are TGTGCCAGCTCACCGTTACAGGGGGCTAGCACAGATACG.

Details on this clone: The read is 3 residues too short to cover the CDR3 end, so that end is filled in from the germline J gene. The rearrangement uses TRBV4-2 and TRBJ2-3; 13 bases agree with TRBD2. V lost 1 base, J lost 5 bases, and 3 bases stayed unmatched. CDR1 is LGHNA, CDR2 YNFKEQ, per germline. This CDR3 region has 16 residues. CDR3 bases read: TGTGCCAGCAGCCAAGGACTAGCGGGGGGCCAAGATACG. Protein product: CASSQGLAGGQDT. The whole CDR3 is CASSQGLAGGQDTQYF.

A word on this clone: The sequence runs out 3 residues before the end of the CDR3; the remainder is reconstructed from the germline J gene. This sample includes further DNA sequences coding for the same CDR3. V usage is TRBV19 and J usage is TRBJ2-4, with TRBD2 matching over 8 bases. The CDR3 has 17 residues. The V segment lost 4 bases and the J segment 1 base; nucleotides outside the gene matches: 9. Germline V gene data show CDR1 as LNHDA and CDR2 as SQIVND (reference sequence). CDR3 residues: CASSRDGGGSAKNIQYF. CDR3 bases read: TGTGCCAGTAGTAGGGACGGCGGGGGGAGTGCCAAAAACATT.

Notes on this clone: With the read ending 3 residues before the CDR3 end, the germline J gene is used to fill in that end. The chain employs TRBV19 and TRBJ1-5, with 7 bases lining up with TRBD1. Trimming removed 8 bases from V and 4 bases from J; junction bases left unmatched: 5. The CDR3 is 13 residues long. Germline-derived CDR1 and CDR2 are LNHDA and SQIVND (reference sequence). The CDR3 bases that were read are TGTGCCAGTGCCACGGGACAGAATCAGCCC. Protein: CASATGQNQP. The full CDR3 is CASATGQNQPQHF.

Turning to this clone: The CDR3 extends 3 residues past the end of the read, so its final part is completed from the germline J gene. The V and J genes are TRBV7-9 and TRBJ1-2, with a weak D call TRBD1 (6 bases). Germline V gene lookup returns CDR1 SEHNR and CDR2 FQNEAQ (reference sequence). The CDR3 length is 14 residues. Trimming shortened V by 5 bases and J by 4 bases, and 14 bases separated the two germline ends. CDR3 DNA (partial): TGTGCCAGCAGCCGGAGACAGGACCGCTATGGC. Translating gives CASSRRQDRYG. The whole CDR3 region reads CASSRRQDRYGYTF.

Concerning this clone itself: The observed sequence ends 3 residues before the CDR3 terminus, with the missing tail filled in from the germline J gene. The chain has TRBV20-1 and TRBJ1-4; TRBD1 is a possible D gene (6 bases). CDR1 is DFQATT and CDR2 is SNEGSKA in the germline V gene (reference sequence). V gave up 8 bases and J gave up 6 bases, with 16 bases separating them. The CDR3 runs 13 residues. CDR3 protein: CSSKKQGDEKLFF. CDR3 bases read: TGCAGTTCCAAGAAACAGGGTGATGAAAAA.

Note on this clone: The read ends 3 residues early relative to the CDR3; the germline J gene fills the gap. The chain links TRBV5-1 to TRBJ1-2; 7 bases fit TRBD1. Per the germline V gene, CDR1 is SGHRS and CDR2 is YFSETQ. The junction had 8 bases not matched to a gene; V was cut back by 0 bases and J by 6 bases. This CDR3 comprises 15 residues. The CDR3 DNA, read in part, is TGCGCCAGCAGCTTGGGGGGTACAGGGGCGGATGGC. Amino acid sequence: CASSLGGTGADG. The whole CDR3 sequence is CASSLGGTGADGYTF.

CDR3 bases read: TGTGCCAGCAGCTTAATACAGGGGGGCTCTGGAAACACC. Amino acids: CASSLIQGGSGNT. The whole CDR3 reads CASSLIQGGSGNTIYF. This rearrangement joins TRBV7-8 to TRBJ1-3; 8 nucleotides align to TRBD1. The read is 3 residues too short to cover the CDR3 end, so that end is filled in from the germline J gene. The trim removed 2 bases at V and 0 bases at J, leaving 3 bases unmatched. Germline V lookup: CDR1 SGHVS, CDR2 FQNEAQ. The CDR3 has 16 amino acids.

Comments on this clone: The read comes to an end 3 residues before the CDR3 does, leaving the germline J gene to fill in the end. This chain links TRBV6-2 or TRBV6-3 with TRBJ1-2; 7 bases align to TRBD1. The CDR3 is made up of 14 amino acids. V dropped 1 base and J dropped 6; count of bases not matched to a gene: 5. In germline, CDR1 is MNHEY, CDR2 SVGEGT. CDR3 in amino acids: CASSYWDSGNGYTF. The CDR3 bases that were read are TGTGCCAGCAGTTACTGGGACAGCGGAAATGGC.

Worth noting for this clone: Sequencing ends 3 residues short of the CDR3 end; the germline J gene provides the rest. The chain has TRBV3-1 (or the pseudogene TRBV3-2) and TRBJ1-2; D is unresolved. CDR1 is LGHDT and CDR2 is YNNKEL in the germline V gene (reference sequence). CDR3 length: 15 amino acids. With 1 base removed from V and 0 bases from J, the gap between germline ends came to 9 bases. Partial CDR3 DNA: TGTGCCAGCAGCCAAGCTAGTCTAACTAACTATGGC. Translation gives CASSQASLTNYG. The full CDR3 reads CASSQASLTNYGYTF.

Comments on this clone: Read data end 3 residues before the CDR3 end; the end is taken from the germline J gene. The chain is built from TRBV5-1 and TRBJ1-2, with D uncertain. Trimming left V 0 bases short and J 4 bases short, with 13 bases between. The CDR3 spans 15 residues. Germline loops: CDR1 SGHRS, CDR2 YFSETQ. Incomplete CDR3 DNA: TGCGCCAGCAGCTTGGGAAGCGGAGATATCTATGGC. This sequence encodes CASSLGSGDIYG. The CDR3 as a whole reads CASSLGSGDIYGYTF.